This record looks at one T cell receptor (beta chain) sequence and its context. Deletions cut 6 bases from V and 4 bases from J, with 16 bases between. The CDR3 totals 14 residues. In germline, CDR1 is MNHEY, CDR2 SVGEGT. The sample originates from a study of T-cell memory formation after mild COVID-19. TCRdb used MiXCR to reprocess the 5' RACE reads, holding one entry per CDR3 protein. Among about 250,000 distinct CDR3 sequences listed, roughly 14% were seen once. The receptor was derived from an adult woman who had mild COVID-19 (a few samples of this study predate the infection). Cell type and time point are not known. The chain couples TRBV6-2 or TRBV6-3 to TRBJ2-7; D might be TRBD1 or TRBD2, each matching 6 bases. What was sequenced was PBMCs or a T cell subset sorted from them (not recorded which). CDR3 DNA: TGTGCCAGCAGCCAGGGGTCTCGGGGGTACGAGCAGTACTTC. Protein: CASSQGSRGYEQYF.